The present T cell receptor (beta chain) was sequenced within a study of graft-versus-host responses after intestinal transplantation. Turning to the study itself: All of the recipients had induction that used anti-thymocyte globulin, then tacrolimus and steroids for around 3 years.

CDR1 is SEHNR, CDR2 FQNEAQ, per germline (reference sequence). The CDR3 length is 14 residues. The V end was cut by 5 bases, the J end by 0 bases, with 11 bases between. Sequencing was performed with immunoSEQ multiplex PCR; in TCRdb, only in-frame clones are kept and a portion is missing. This repertoire shows some 31,000 clones, 93% found once; its top ten account for about 0.66%. Sample: PBMCs, taken about 65 days after intestinal transplant. This sequence was found in a human patient who received an intestinal transplant, so some T cells may come from the graft donor. This chain joins TRBV7-9 and TRBJ2-7; D is undetermined. CDR3 DNA sequence: TGTGCCAGCAGCCGCCCTGGTCCCTCCTACGAGCAGTACTTC. Protein product: CASSRPGPSYEQYF. The whole variable domain, filled in from reference TRBV7-9 and TRBJ2-7, reads DTGVSQNPRHKITKRGQNVTFRCDPISEHNRLYWYRQTLGQGPEFLTYFQNEAQLEKSRLLSDRFSAERPKGSFSTLEIQRTEQGDSAMYLCASSRPGPSYEQYFGPGTRLTVT.